This T cell receptor beta chain is from a study of blood T cell repertoires in COVID-19 (dated by TCRdb to the early 2020s). Concerning the study at large: Samples covering the acute and convalescent phases of COVID-19 were provided by collaborators in the United States, Italy and Spain. The prospective study material was composed of cDNA or gDNA derived from T cells, B-cell-depleted T cells, or PBMCs. The dataset comprised deeply sampled blood TCRbeta repertoires from subjects exposed to, actively infected with, or recovered from COVID-19. The repertoires were released in a freely available public database intended as a resource for research on the immune response to SARS-CoV-2. Samples were obtained from the ongoing ImmuneRACE study (first 160 participants) and from about 1,300 subjects provided by 6 global collaborators. Nearly every sample came with metadata listing a de-identified subject ID, COVID-19 status, age in years and sex. Where HLA class I and class II types were available, the types were taken from metadata supplied by the sample provider, not from assay-based typing.

Paper-wide results and their limitations: Clinical and demographic metadata were provided uncurated, with the amount varying by source and participant.

The collaborating institutions used their own protocols to collect whole blood in K2EDTA tubes. For TCRbeta analysis, collaborators shipped samples as frozen whole blood, isolated PBMCs, or DNA extracted from either of those sample types. CDR1 and CDR2 are drawn from the germline V gene: SNHLY, FYNNEI. Counted from cysteine to phenylalanine, this CDR3 has 14 amino acids. CDR3 DNA is the only sequence kept; it has 42 bases, read in frame from the first base. The trim is 8 bases for V and 2 bases for J, with a gap of 15 bases between the germline ends. TCRbeta CDR3 regions were amplified from genomic DNA by means of the immunoSEQ Assay, a bias-controlled multiplex PCR. In the original analysis: Nucleated cell counts per sample were estimated from amplification of reference gene primers within the assay. To quantify the absolute abundance of each unique TCRbeta CDR3 rearrangement, sequence reads were collapsed and filtered. For each sample, productive Simpson clonality was calculated as the square root of Simpson's diversity index over productive rearrangements. TCRdb stores this immuneACCESS table with in-frame sequences only. Part of the clones is absent; in the studies checked, under half of the shortfall reflects unresolved V genes, and no reason is known for the rest. D and trimming come from the DNA, and the V and J calls and clone size come from that table. The sample table shows around 120,000 clones, and around 87% are seen once. The ten largest clonotypes hold roughly 30% of the sample.

To note about this clone: This clone's antigen is unknown. Base qualities are not provided; no much larger clone lies one nucleotide away.

Specimen: peripheral blood. The receptor was isolated from a woman older than 75 with acute or convalescent COVID-19. This receptor chain uses TRBV2 and TRBJ1-1, with the D segment identity uncertain. The nucleotide sequence reads TGTGCCAGCGAGGGTTTTCGGGGTAACACTGAAGCTTTCTTT. Its product reads: CASEGFRGNTEAFF.